This section outlines one T cell receptor (beta chain) sequence together with its context. This sample stems from a study of blood T cell repertoires in COVID-19. This table comes from immunoSEQ multiplex PCR, and its TCRdb copy is limited to in-frame clones, with some not included. The top ten hold 25% to 30% of the sample, which has 9,000 to 13,000 clones, around nine tenths seen once. This CDR3 comprises 15 residues. From germline, CDR1 is SGHDN and CDR2 FVKESK. Trimming took 4 bases from V and 0 from J; bases not matched to a gene: 5. The chain couples TRBV14 to TRBJ1-1; TRBD1 matches at 7 bases. The receptor's source is a man aged 25-45 years with active or convalescent COVID-19. The specimen sequenced was peripheral blood. CDR3 bases: TGTGCCAGCAGCCTGATGGGACAGATGAACACTGAAGCTTTCTTT. Protein sequence: CASSLMGQMNTEAFF.